These T cell receptor beta chains were read from a single sample in a study of blood T cell repertoires in COVID-19. TCRdb's table, derived via immunoSEQ multiplex PCR, lists solely in-frame clones and lacks some. The table shows approximately 200,000 clones, with 65% to 85% occurring only once. Sequencing was carried out using peripheral blood. Receptor source: a woman aged 55-75 years with acute or convalescent COVID-19. CDR3s include the opening cysteine and the closing phenylalanine or tryptophan. D genes are given only for firm matches. Rows give clone size only sometimes, using once, few, many, or a class for an expanded clone.

j_call v_call d_call clone_size cdr3_aa cdr3_nt
TRBJ1-2 TRBV19 - - CASSAGVWGGYTF TGTGCCAGTAGTGCGGGGGTCTGGGGTGGCTACACCTTC
TRBJ1-1 TRBV27 TRBD1 once CASSLRDRATEAFF TGTGCCAGCAGTTTAAGGGACAGGGCCACTGAAGCTTTCTTT
TRBJ2-6 TRBV7-8 TRBD2 - CASTLAGLAASWANVLTF TGTGCCAGCACCTTAGCGGGACTAGCGGCTTCCTGGGCCAACGTCCTGACTTTC
TRBJ2-2 TRBV5-8 TRBD1 - CASSLYRGSTGELFF TGTGCCAGCAGCTTATACAGGGGAAGCACCGGGGAGCTGTTTTTT
TRBJ2-3 TRBV29-1 TRBD1 - CSVRQGGADTQYF TGCAGCGTCAGACAGGGTGGGGCAGATACGCAGTATTTT
TRBJ1-5 TRBV12-3/TRBV12-4 - - CASTKASSPQHF TGTGCCAGCACTAAGGCCTCTAGCCCCCAGCATTTT
TRBJ1-2 TRBV6-4 TRBD1 few CASSDRQGTSCYGYTF TGTGCCAGCAGTGACCGACAGGGAACTTCTTGCTATGGCTACACCTTC
TRBJ2-7 TRBV4-1 - - CASSPKTIPSYEQYF TGCGCCAGCAGCCCCAAGACTATCCCTTCCTACGAGCAGTACTTC
TRBJ2-1 TRBV3-1/TRBV3-2 TRBD1 once CASSRTGNEQFF TGTGCCAGCAGCCGGACAGGGAATGAGCAGTTCTTC
TRBJ2-1 TRBV10-3 TRBD1 - CAISGTWTGTGTYNEQFF TGTGCCATCAGTGGCACCTGGACCGGGACAGGGACCTACAATGAGCAGTTCTTC
TRBJ2-3 TRBV7-8 - - CASSRTGFSTDTQYF TGTGCCAGCAGCCGTACAGGATTCAGCACAGATACGCAGTATTTT
TRBJ1-1 TRBV19 TRBD1 - CASSHLDREGTEAFF TGTGCCAGTAGCCACTTGGACAGGGAGGGGACTGAAGCTTTCTTT
TRBJ2-1 TRBV19 - - CASSIGRLKSRLVNNEQFF TGTGCCAGTAGTATAGGGAGACTAAAATCGCGTCTCGTAAACAATGAGCAGTTCTTC
TRBJ2-7 TRBV7-3 TRBD1 - CASSLTAGTGGSYEQYF TGTGCCAGCAGCTTAACGGCTGGGACAGGGGGCTCCTACGAGCAGTACTTC
TRBJ1-2 TRBV29-1 TRBD1 - CSVELTGPYGYTF TGCAGCGTTGAATTGACAGGGCCCTATGGCTACACCTTC
TRBJ1-4 TRBV5-1 TRBD1 - CASQGAPNEKLFF TGCGCCAGTCAGGGGGCACCTAATGAAAAACTGTTTTTT
TRBJ1-1 TRBV30 - - CAYVTGRNTEAFF TGTGCCTACGTAACAGGGAGGAACACTGAAGCTTTCTTT
TRBJ2-2 TRBV4-1 - - CASSQYPLIRTDTGELFF TGCGCCAGCAGCCAATACCCGTTGATCAGGACAGACACCGGGGAGCTGTTTTTT
TRBJ2-1 TRBV15 TRBD1 few CATSLRDRAYNEQFF TGTGCCACCAGTCTCCGGGACAGGGCGTACAATGAGCAGTTCTTC
TRBJ2-5 TRBV7-2 TRBD2 - CASSLNGLAVWETQYF TGTGCCAGCAGCTTAAATGGGCTAGCGGTCTGGGAGACCCAGTACTTC
TRBJ2-7 TRBV5-4 TRBD2 - CASSPGGRGPYEQYF TGTGCCAGCAGCCCGGGGGGTCGGGGTCCCTACGAGCAGTACTTC